This T cell receptor (beta chain) originates from a study of blood T cells in healthy people across ages. Together with a sample-barcoded 5' primer, a J-beta primer mix was included in a second PCR lasting about 7 to 11 cycles. No fewer than 3 million CDR3-containing paired-end reads came from each sample. MiXCR, run by TCRdb on the 5' RACE reads, gives a single entry per CDR3 protein. The sample lists some 1.5 million distinct CDR3 sequences, 35% to 45% seen once, with around 4% in the top ten. This CDR3 contains 14 residues. The V segment lost 6 bases and the J segment 3 bases; nucleotides outside the gene matches: 10. Per the germline V gene, CDR1 is DFQATT and CDR2 is SNEGSKA (reference sequence).

The clonotype originates from a woman aged 18-29 years in good health. The gene calls are TRBV20-1 and TRBJ1-1, with 7 nucleotides matching TRBD1. Sequencing input: blood. CDR3 loop: CSAMTGLGDTEAFF. DNA for the CDR3: TGCAGTGCCATGACAGGGCTTGGGGACACTGAAGCTTTCTTT.